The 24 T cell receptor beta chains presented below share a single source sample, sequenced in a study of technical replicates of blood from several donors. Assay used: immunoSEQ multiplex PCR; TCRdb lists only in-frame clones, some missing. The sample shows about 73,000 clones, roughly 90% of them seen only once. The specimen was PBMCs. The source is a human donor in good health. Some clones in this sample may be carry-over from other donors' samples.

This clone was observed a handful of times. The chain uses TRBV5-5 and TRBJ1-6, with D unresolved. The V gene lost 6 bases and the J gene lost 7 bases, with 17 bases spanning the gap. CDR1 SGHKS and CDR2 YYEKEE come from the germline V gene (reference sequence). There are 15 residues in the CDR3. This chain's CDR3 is CASKLPGSDNSPLHF. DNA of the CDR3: TGTGCCAGCAAACTGCCGGGGTCGGACAATTCACCCCTCCACTTT. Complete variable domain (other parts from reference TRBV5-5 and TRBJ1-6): DAGVTQSPTHLIKTRGQQVTLRCSPISGHKSVSWYQQVLGQGPQFIFQYYEKEERGRGNFPDRFSARQFPNYSSELNVNALLLGDSALYLCASKLPGSDNSPLHFGNGTRLTVT.

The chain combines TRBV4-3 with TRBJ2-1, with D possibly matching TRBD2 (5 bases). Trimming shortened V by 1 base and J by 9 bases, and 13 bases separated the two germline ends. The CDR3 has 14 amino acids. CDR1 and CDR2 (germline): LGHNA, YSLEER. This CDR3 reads CASSQGVGAVEQFF. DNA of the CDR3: TGCGCCAGCAGCCAAGGGGTGGGAGCCGTTGAGCAGTTCTTC.

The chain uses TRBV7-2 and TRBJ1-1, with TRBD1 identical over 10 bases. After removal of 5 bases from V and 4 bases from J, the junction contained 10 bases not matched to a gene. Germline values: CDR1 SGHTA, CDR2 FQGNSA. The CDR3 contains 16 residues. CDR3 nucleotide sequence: TGTGCCAGCAGCCCGAACCGACAGGGGGCCAGCACTGAAGCTTTCTTT. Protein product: CASSPNRQGASTEAFF. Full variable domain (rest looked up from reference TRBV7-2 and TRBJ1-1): GAGVSQSPSNKVTEKGKDVELRCDPISGHTALYWYRQSLGQGLEFLIYFQGNSAPDKSGLPSDRFSAERTGGSVSTLTIQRTQQEDSAVYLCASSPNRQGASTEAFFGQGTRLTVV.

The DNA for the CDR3 is TGCGCCAGCAGCCAAGTAGGGACAGAAAACATTCAGTACTTC. This translates into CASSQVGTENIQYF. This chain uses TRBV4-1 with TRBJ2-4, with 7 bases matching TRBD1. This CDR3 has 14 amino acids. The junction had 2 bases not matched to a gene; V was cut back by 1 base and J by 5 bases. The germline gives CDR1 MGHRA, CDR2 YSYEKL.

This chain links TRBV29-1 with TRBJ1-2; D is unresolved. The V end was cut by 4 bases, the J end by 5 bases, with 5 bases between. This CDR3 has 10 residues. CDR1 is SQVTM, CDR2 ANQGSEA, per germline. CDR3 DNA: TGCAGCGTTGTGGAGTATGGCTACACCTTC. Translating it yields CSVVEYGYTF. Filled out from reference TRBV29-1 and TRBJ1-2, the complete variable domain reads SAVISQKPSRDICQRGTSLTIQCQVDSQVTMMFWYRQQPGQSLTLIATANQGSEATYESGFVIDKFPISRPNLTFSTLTVSNMSPEDSSIYLCSVVEYGYTFGSGTRLTVV.

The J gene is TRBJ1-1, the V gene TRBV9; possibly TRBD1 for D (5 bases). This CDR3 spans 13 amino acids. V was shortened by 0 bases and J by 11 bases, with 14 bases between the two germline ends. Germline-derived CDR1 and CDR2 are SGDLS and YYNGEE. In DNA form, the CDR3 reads TGTGCCAGCAGCGTAGCTACGGGGGAGAGGGCTTTCTTT. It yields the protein CASSVATGERAFF. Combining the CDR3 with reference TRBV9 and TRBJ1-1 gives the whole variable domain DSGVTQTPKHLITATGQRVTLRCSPRSGDLSVYWYQQSLDQGLQFLIQYYNGEERAKGNILERFSAQQFPDLHSELNLSSLELGDSALYFCASSVATGERAFFGQGTRLTVV.

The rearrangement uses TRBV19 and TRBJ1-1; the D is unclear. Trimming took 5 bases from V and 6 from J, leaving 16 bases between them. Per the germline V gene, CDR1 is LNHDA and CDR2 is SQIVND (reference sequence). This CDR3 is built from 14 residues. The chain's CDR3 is CASSLPDKSSEAFF. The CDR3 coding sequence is TGTGCCAGTAGTCTTCCCGACAAATCTTCTGAAGCTTTCTTT.

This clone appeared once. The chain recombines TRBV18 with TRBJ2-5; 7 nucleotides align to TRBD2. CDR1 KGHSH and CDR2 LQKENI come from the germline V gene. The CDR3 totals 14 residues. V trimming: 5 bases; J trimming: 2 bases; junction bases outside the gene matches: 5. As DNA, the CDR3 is TGTGCCAGCTCAGCTAGCGGATCACAAGAGACCCAGTACTTC. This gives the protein CASSASGSQETQYF.

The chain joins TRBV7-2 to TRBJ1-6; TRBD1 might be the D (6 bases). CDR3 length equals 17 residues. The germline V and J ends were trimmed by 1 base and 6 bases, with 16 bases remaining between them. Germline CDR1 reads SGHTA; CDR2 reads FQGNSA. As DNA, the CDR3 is TGTGCCAGCAGCTTAGTGCCCGGGACAAACTTTAATTCACCCCTCCACTTT. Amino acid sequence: CASSLVPGTNFNSPLHF.

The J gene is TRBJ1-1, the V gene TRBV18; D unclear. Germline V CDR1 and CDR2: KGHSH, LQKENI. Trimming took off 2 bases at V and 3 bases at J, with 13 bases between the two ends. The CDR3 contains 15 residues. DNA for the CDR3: TGTGCCAGCTCACCAGAGGTAACTTCGGACACTGAAGCTTTCTTT. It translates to CASSPEVTSDTEAFF.

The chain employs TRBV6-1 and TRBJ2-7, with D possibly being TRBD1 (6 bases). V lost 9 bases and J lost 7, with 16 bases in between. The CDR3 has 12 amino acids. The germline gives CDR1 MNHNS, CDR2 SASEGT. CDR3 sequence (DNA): TGTGCCAGTTCCCTCACAGGGTCGGAGCAGTACTTC. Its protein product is CASSLTGSEQYF.

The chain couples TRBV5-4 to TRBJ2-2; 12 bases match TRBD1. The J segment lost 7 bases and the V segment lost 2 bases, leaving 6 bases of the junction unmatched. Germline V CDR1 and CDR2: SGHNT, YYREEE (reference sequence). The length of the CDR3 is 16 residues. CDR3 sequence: CASSFPGQGAIGELFF. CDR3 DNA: TGTGCCAGCAGCTTTCCGGGACAGGGGGCTATCGGGGAGCTGTTTTTT.

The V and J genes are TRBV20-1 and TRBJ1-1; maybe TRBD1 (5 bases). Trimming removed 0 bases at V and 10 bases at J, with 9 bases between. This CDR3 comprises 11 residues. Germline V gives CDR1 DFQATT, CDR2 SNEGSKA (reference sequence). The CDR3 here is CSARDRGGAFF. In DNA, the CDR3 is TGCAGTGCTAGAGATCGGGGGGGAGCTTTCTTT.

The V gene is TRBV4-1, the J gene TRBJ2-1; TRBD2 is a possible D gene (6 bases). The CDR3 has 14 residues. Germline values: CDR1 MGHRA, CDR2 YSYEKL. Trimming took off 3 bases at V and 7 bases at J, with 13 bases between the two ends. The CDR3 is CASSQIPRGNEQFF. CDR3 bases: TGCGCCAGCAGCCAGATACCCCGGGGGAATGAGCAGTTCTTC.

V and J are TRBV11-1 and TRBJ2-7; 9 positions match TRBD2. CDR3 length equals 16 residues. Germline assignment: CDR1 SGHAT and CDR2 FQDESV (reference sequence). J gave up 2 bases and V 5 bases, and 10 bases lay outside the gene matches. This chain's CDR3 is CASSPIQLAGTYEQYF. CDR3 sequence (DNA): TGTGCCAGCAGCCCAATCCAGCTAGCGGGAACCTACGAGCAGTACTTC.

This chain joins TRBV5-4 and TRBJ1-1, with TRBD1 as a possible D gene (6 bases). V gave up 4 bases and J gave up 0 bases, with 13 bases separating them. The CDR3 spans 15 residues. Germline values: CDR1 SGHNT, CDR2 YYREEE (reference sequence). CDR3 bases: TGTGCCAGCAGCATACTCACAGGGTTGAACACTGAAGCTTTCTTT. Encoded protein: CASSILTGLNTEAFF. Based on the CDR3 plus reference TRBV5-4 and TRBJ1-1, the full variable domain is ETGVTQSPTHLIKTRGQQVTLRCSSQSGHNTVSWYQQALGQGPQFIFQYYREEENGRGNFPPRFSGLQFPNYSSELNVNALELDDSALYLCASSILTGLNTEAFFGQGTRLTVV.

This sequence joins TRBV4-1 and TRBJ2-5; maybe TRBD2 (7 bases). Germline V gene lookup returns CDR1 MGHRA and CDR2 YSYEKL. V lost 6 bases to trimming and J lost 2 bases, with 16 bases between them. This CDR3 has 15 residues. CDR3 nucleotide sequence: TGCGCCAGCAGTTCATCCGGGGGGCCGCAAGAGACCCAGTACTTC. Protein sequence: CASSSSGGPQETQYF.

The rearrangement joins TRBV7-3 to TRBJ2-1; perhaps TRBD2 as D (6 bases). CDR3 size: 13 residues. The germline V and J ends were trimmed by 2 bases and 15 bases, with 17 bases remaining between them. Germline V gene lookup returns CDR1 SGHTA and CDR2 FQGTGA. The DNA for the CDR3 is TGTGCCAGCAGCTTAGAACCGGGACTCCTACTGTTCTTC. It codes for CASSLEPGLLLFF.

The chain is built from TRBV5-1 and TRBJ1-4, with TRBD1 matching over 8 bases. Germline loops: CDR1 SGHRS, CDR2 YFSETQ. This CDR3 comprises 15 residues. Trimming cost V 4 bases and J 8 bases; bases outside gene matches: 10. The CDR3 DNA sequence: TGCGCCAGCAGCATCGGACAGGGCCTAGGGGAAAAACTGTTTTTT. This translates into CASSIGQGLGEKLFF.

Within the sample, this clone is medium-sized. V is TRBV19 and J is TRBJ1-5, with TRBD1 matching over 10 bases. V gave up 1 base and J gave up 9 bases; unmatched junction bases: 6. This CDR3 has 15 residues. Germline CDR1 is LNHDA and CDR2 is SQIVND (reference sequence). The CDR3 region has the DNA TGTGCCAGTAGTATAGTTAGGACAGGGGGGTTGCCCCAGCATTTT. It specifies CASSIVRTGGLPQHF.

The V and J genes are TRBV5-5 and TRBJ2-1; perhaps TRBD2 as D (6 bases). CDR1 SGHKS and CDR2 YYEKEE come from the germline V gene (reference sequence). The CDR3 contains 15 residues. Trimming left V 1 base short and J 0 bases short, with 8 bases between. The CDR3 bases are TGTGCCAGCAGCTTGTCCGGGGGCTCCTACAATGAGCAGTTCTTC. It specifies CASSLSGGSYNEQFF.

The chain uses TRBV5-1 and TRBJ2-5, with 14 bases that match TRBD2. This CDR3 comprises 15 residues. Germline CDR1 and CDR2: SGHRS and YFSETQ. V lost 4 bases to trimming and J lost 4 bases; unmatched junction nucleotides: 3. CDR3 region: CASSTGTSGGETQYF. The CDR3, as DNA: TGCGCCAGCAGCACCGGGACTAGCGGGGGAGAGACCCAGTACTTC.

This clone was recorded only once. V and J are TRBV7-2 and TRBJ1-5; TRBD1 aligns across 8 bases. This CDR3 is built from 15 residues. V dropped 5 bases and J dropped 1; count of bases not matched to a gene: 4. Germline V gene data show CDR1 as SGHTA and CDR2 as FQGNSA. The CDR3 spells CASSPGQGSNQPQHF. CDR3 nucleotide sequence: TGTGCCAGCAGCCCTGGACAGGGAAGCAATCAGCCCCAGCATTTT. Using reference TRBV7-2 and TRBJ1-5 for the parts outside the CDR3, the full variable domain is GAGVSQSPSNKVTEKGKDVELRCDPISGHTALYWYRQSLGQGLEFLIYFQGNSAPDKSGLPSDRFSAERTGGSVSTLTIQRTQQEDSAVYLCASSPGQGSNQPQHFGDGTRLSIL.

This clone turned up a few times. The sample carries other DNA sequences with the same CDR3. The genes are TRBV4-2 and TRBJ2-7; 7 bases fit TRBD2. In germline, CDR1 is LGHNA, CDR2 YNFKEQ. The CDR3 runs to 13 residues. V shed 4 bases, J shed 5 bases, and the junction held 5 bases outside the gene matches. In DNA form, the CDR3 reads TGTGCCAGCAGCCGGGGGGAGGGCAACGAGCAGTACTTC. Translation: CASSRGEGNEQYF.